This passage covers 26 T cell receptor beta chains from one sample sequenced in a study of a mutant IDH1 vaccine in newly diagnosed glioma (dated by TCRdb to the early 2020s). Per the publication, the time point label means: week 11, during vaccination. Each vaccine dose was 300 ug of a 20-mer mutant IDH1 peptide in Montanide, given subcutaneously with topical imiquimod. Receptors were amplified or captured by the immunoSEQ multiplex PCR assay. TCRdb stores this immuneACCESS table with in-frame sequences only. Part of the clones is absent; in the studies checked, under half of the shortfall reflects unresolved V genes, and no reason is known for the rest. The sample yields fewer than 150,000 clones; roughly 90% were counted once. The ten largest clones take up 0.55% to 0.7% of the sample. Antigens for these TCRs are unknown. Sequencing was performed on PBMCs, taken from a glioma patient whose treatment included an IDH1 peptide vaccine. The receptors come from a woman in her forties or fifties with glioma.

The rearrangement uses TRBV27 and TRBJ2-5, with 9 bases fitting TRBD1. There are 15 residues in the CDR3. J lost 5 bases, V lost 6 bases, and 10 bases had no gene match. Germline V gene sequence: CDR1 MNHEY, CDR2 SMNVEV (reference sequence). The CDR3 here is CASSYRDRVGETQYF. CDR3 DNA sequence: TGTGCCAGCAGCTACCGGGACAGGGTTGGGGAGACCCAGTACTTC.

This clone appeared once. The chain joins TRBV19 to TRBJ2-7, with 7 bases lining up with TRBD1. J lost 2 bases, V lost 5 bases, and 3 bases had no gene match. The CDR3 length is 13 residues. Germline CDR1 LNHDA, CDR2 SQIVND (reference sequence). The CDR3: CASSPGQTYEQYF. Written as DNA, the CDR3 is TGTGCCAGTAGTCCGGGACAGACCTACGAGCAGTACTTC.

The chain has TRBV14 and TRBJ2-7; TRBD2 aligns across 7 bases. Germline lookup yields CDR1 SGHDN and CDR2 FVKESK. The CDR3 has 16 residues. J lost 2 bases, V lost 0 bases, and 7 bases had no gene match. As DNA, the CDR3 is TGTGCCAGCAGCCAAGAGCCCCTAGCGGCGGCCTACGAGCAGTACTTC. Encoded protein: CASSQEPLAAAYEQYF.

This chain connects TRBV5-1 to TRBJ2-7; D possibly matches TRBD1 or TRBD2 (5 bases each). CDR1 SGHRS and CDR2 YFSETQ come from the germline V gene. This CDR3 comprises 14 residues. The V end lost 4 bases, the J end lost 2 bases, and 13 bases lay between the germline ends. The CDR3 spells CASSATGTPYEQYF. The CDR3 bases are TGCGCCAGCAGCGCTACCGGGACCCCCTACGAGCAGTACTTC.

This chain links TRBV10-3 with TRBJ2-5; 9 nucleotides line up with TRBD2. The CDR3 consists of 15 residues. Germline values: CDR1 ENHRY, CDR2 SYGVKD. J gave up 3 bases and V 6 bases, and 8 bases lay outside the gene matches. CDR3 residues: CAISFSGGGEETQYF. The CDR3 DNA is TGTGCCATCAGCTTTAGCGGGGGTGGGGAAGAGACCCAGTACTTC.

This clone was seen more than once but under ten times. The chain links TRBV30 to TRBJ1-1; TRBD1 agrees at 7 bases. V gave up 3 bases and J gave up 5 bases; unmatched junction bases: 12. Germline CDR1 is GTSNPN and CDR2 is SVGIG (reference sequence). This CDR3 region has 15 residues. DNA for the CDR3: TGTGCCTGGAGCCTAAGGAGCAGGGGGAAAACTGAAGCTTTCTTT. Amino acid sequence: CAWSLRSRGKTEAFF.

The rearrangement joins TRBV28 to TRBJ2-2; TRBD1 aligns across 11 bases. Germline CDR1 and CDR2: MDHEN and SYDVKM. This CDR3 has 17 amino acids. V was pared by 6 bases and J by 5 bases, with 11 bases of the junction left unmatched. The CDR3 spells CASRPSGGQGGTGELFF. The CDR3, as DNA: TGTGCCAGCAGACCCTCCGGGGGACAGGGGGGTACCGGGGAGCTGTTTTTT.

This rearrangement joins TRBV28 to TRBJ1-1; TRBD1 matches 12 bases. This CDR3 spans 16 amino acids. V lost 5 bases and J lost 4; bases outside the gene matches: 8. Germline lookup yields CDR1 MDHEN and CDR2 SYDVKM. The CDR3 here is CASSPPGQGAATEAFF. In DNA, the CDR3 is TGTGCCAGCAGTCCTCCGGGACAGGGGGCTGCCACTGAAGCTTTCTTT.

The chain joins TRBV6-5 to TRBJ1-2; 7 bases fit TRBD1. V trimming: 5 bases; J trimming: 3 bases; junction bases outside the gene matches: 3. This CDR3 is built from 13 residues. Germline V gene sequence: CDR1 MNHEY, CDR2 SVGAGI. The CDR3: CASSPTGDYGYTF. The CDR3 DNA sequence: TGTGCCAGCAGTCCCACAGGGGACTATGGCTACACCTTC.

V is TRBV27 and J is TRBJ2-7; 15 positions agree with TRBD2. V lost 5 bases, J lost 4 bases, and 15 bases stayed unmatched. In germline, CDR1 is MNHEY, CDR2 SMNVEV (reference sequence). CDR3 length: 19 amino acids. The CDR3 DNA is TGTGCCAGCAGTAAGGGACTAGCGGGAGGTGGTGCGATGGGATACGAGCAGTACTTC. Its translation: CASSKGLAGGGAMGYEQYF.

This rearrangement joins TRBV4-2 to TRBJ2-7; D unresolved. CDR3 length: 15 residues. V was pared by 4 bases and J by 3 bases, with 16 bases between. Germline V gene sequence: CDR1 LGHNA, CDR2 YNFKEQ. In DNA form, the CDR3 reads TGTGCCAGCAGCCTCCGGTCCGCCAGCTTCTACGAGCAGTACTTC. Translated: CASSLRSASFYEQYF.

The gene calls are TRBV15 and TRBJ2-1; D ambiguous. V lost 1 base and J 7 bases, leaving 5 bases between the germline ends. Germline CDR1 is LNHNV and CDR2 is YYDKDF (reference sequence). The CDR3 runs 12 residues. For the CDR3, the DNA is TGTGCCACCAGCAGAGGAAGTAATGAGCAGTTCTTC. Protein: CATSRGSNEQFF.

This clone was counted once. The V and J genes are TRBV5-1 and TRBJ2-3; 9 bases agree with TRBD2. V was pared by 1 base and J by 0 bases, with 3 bases of the junction left unmatched. The germline CDR1 and CDR2 sequences are SGHRS and YFSETQ. The CDR3 spans 16 residues. CDR3 amino acids: CASSLILAGSTDTQYF. CDR3 nucleotide sequence: TGCGCCAGCAGCTTGATTCTAGCGGGAAGCACAGATACGCAGTATTTT. The full variable domain, rest sourced from reference TRBV5-1 and TRBJ2-3, is KAGVTQTPRYLIKTRGQQVTLSCSPISGHRSVSWYQQTPGQGLQFLFEYFSETQRNKGNFPGRFSGRQFSNSRSEMNVSTLELGDSALYLCASSLILAGSTDTQYFGPGTRLTVL.

This rearrangement joins TRBV5-1 to TRBJ2-1, with no clear D. From germline, CDR1 is SGHRS and CDR2 YFSETQ. The germline V and J ends were trimmed by 4 bases and 0 bases, with 11 bases remaining between them. The CDR3 consists of 15 residues. CDR3 loop: CASSELGNSYNEQFF. The CDR3 DNA reads as TGCGCCAGCAGCGAGCTAGGCAACTCCTACAATGAGCAGTTCTTC.

The rearrangement uses TRBV19 and TRBJ1-5; TRBD1 agrees at 7 bases. The CDR3 has 15 residues. J gave up 7 bases and V 5 bases, and 11 bases lay outside the gene matches. Germline CDR1 and CDR2: LNHDA and SQIVND (reference sequence). The CDR3 sequence: CASSLTGEFRQPQHF. In DNA, the CDR3 is TGTGCCAGTAGTTTAACAGGGGAGTTTAGGCAGCCCCAGCATTTT.

This clone was seen only once. The rearrangement joins TRBV7-9 to TRBJ2-5, with D perhaps matching TRBD2 (6 bases). The V and J ends lost 5 bases and 5 bases respectively, with 24 bases between them. Germline assignment: CDR1 SEHNR and CDR2 FQNEAQ (reference sequence). The CDR3 runs to 17 residues. CDR3 coding DNA: TGTGCCAGCAGCCCCGGCCGTTCGGGAGATGGTAGGGAGACCCAGTACTTC. Its protein is CASSPGRSGDGRETQYF.

The chain has TRBV5-1 and TRBJ1-4; TRBD1 matches at 9 bases. The germline gives CDR1 SGHRS, CDR2 YFSETQ. V was pared by 4 bases and J by 2 bases, with 9 bases of the junction left unmatched. The CDR3 contains 17 residues. This CDR3 reads CASSVTGGRSTNEKLFF. Here the CDR3 DNA reads TGCGCCAGCAGCGTGACAGGGGGGCGATCGACTAATGAAAAACTGTTTTTT.

The V gene is TRBV2, the J gene TRBJ2-5, with 12 bases identical to TRBD2. V dropped 5 bases and J dropped 5; count of bases not matched to a gene: 6. The CDR3 spans 15 residues. The V gene's germline CDR1 is SNHLY and CDR2 FYNNEI. CDR3 coding DNA: TGTGCCAGCAGTCCCCGACTAGCGGGAGATGAGACCCAGTACTTC. Its translation: CASSPRLAGDETQYF.

The chain links TRBV9 to TRBJ2-7, with D maybe TRBD2 (5 bases). The ends were cut back, 3 bases at V and 6 bases at J, with 13 bases in the middle. Germline CDR1 reads SGDLS; CDR2 reads YYNGEE. This CDR3 region has 13 residues. The CDR3 bases are TGTGCCAGCAGCGGATTAGCTCGGGGCGAGCAGTACTTC. Residues: CASSGLARGEQYF.

This clone is a singleton in its sample. The J gene is TRBJ2-2, the V gene TRBV10-1; the D gene is possibly TRBD2 (6 bases). Trimming stripped 6 bases from V and 3 bases from J, with 14 bases between. The CDR3 is 15 amino acids. The germline V gene encodes CDR1 WNHNN and CDR2 SYGVQD (reference sequence). CDR3 bases: TGCGCCAGCAGAAAGCGGGCAAGCGACACCGGGGAGCTGTTTTTT. It translates to CASRKRASDTGELFF.

V and J are TRBV5-1 and TRBJ2-7; TRBD1 matches at 11 bases. CDR3 length equals 16 residues. Germline CDR1 reads SGHRS; CDR2 reads YFSETQ. The V and J ends lost 1 base and 7 bases, in that order; junction bases with no gene match: 10. CDR3 DNA sequence: TGCGCCAGCAGCTTGCAGGGGGACAGGGGGATAGGAGAGCAGTACTTC. The encoded protein is CASSLQGDRGIGEQYF.

The genes are TRBV30 and TRBJ2-3; no clear D gene. V lost 0 bases to trimming and J lost 3 bases, with 4 bases between them. The CDR3 consists of 12 residues. Germline V gives CDR1 GTSNPN, CDR2 SVGIG (reference sequence). CDR3 protein: CAWSVGTDTQYF. CDR3 sequence (DNA): TGTGCCTGGAGTGTAGGAACAGATACGCAGTATTTT. Together with reference TRBV30 and TRBJ2-3, the CDR3 gives the full variable domain: SQTIHQWPATLVQPVGSPLSLECTVEGTSNPNLYWYRQAAGRGLQLLFYSVGIGQISSEVPQNLSASRPQDRQFILSSKKLLLSDSGFYLCAWSVGTDTQYFGPGTRLTVL.

The chain has TRBV10-3 and TRBJ1-3; D call uncertain. V was clipped by 3 bases and J by 0 bases, with 12 bases between them. The CDR3 length is 16 residues. CDR1 ENHRY and CDR2 SYGVKD come from the germline V gene. This CDR3 is CAISDTLDGSGNTIYF. The CDR3 nucleotides read TGTGCCATCAGTGATACTCTGGACGGCTCTGGAAACACCATATATTTT.

The chain carries TRBV5-1 and TRBJ2-1, with D possibly TRBD1 on 6 matching bases. Trimming pared 1 base from V and 5 bases from J, leaving 13 bases between. Germline V lookup: CDR1 SGHRS, CDR2 YFSETQ. CDR3 length: 15 amino acids. As DNA, the CDR3 is TGCGCCAGCAGCTTGAAGCAGGGGATCCACAATGAGCAGTTCTTC. Its protein is CASSLKQGIHNEQFF.

V usage is TRBV2 and J usage is TRBJ2-7; 13 nucleotides match TRBD2. Unmatched junction bases numbered 4, after V lost 6 bases and J lost 5 bases. The germline V gene has CDR1 SNHLY and CDR2 FYNNEI. The CDR3 is 14 amino acids. The CDR3 region has the DNA TGTGCCAGCAGAGGACTAGCGGGAGTCAACGAGCAGTACTTC. Its protein product is CASRGLAGVNEQYF.

A single count supports this clone. This chain uses TRBV2 with TRBJ2-7; D uncertain. Trimming took off 7 bases at V and 3 bases at J, with 13 bases between the two ends. The CDR3 sequence is 13 residues long. Germline lookup yields CDR1 SNHLY and CDR2 FYNNEI. This CDR3 is CASTVLGRYEQYF. The DNA of the CDR3 is TGTGCCAGCACTGTCCTTGGACGCTACGAGCAGTACTTC.